The source of this TCR beta chain is a study of blood T cells in healthy people across ages. A sample-barcoded 5' primer and a J-beta primer mix were used in a second PCR of roughly 7 to 11 cycles. Every cDNA was tagged by a template-switch adaptor with 12 random nucleotides. One entry per CDR3 protein, called by TCRdb with MiXCR from the 5' RACE reads. In the table there are 700,000 to 950,000 distinct CDR3 sequences, more than 40% of which are singletons. In regard to this clonotype: Its antigen is undetermined.

General study points: Naive CD4+ cell counts and diversity both ran higher in long-lived than in aged donors. Estimates based on one million T cells were treated as lower bounds. Percentage of naive T cells showed a strong correlation with TCR beta diversity.

The source material was blood. This TCR was recovered from a woman between 55 and 75 years old in good health.

The CDR3 DNA is TGTGCCAGCTCACGCGACACTTACAATGAGCAGTTCTTC. Protein: CASSRDTYNEQFF. J is TRBJ2-1 and V is TRBV18; D call uncertain. V was cut by 4 bases and J by 4 bases, with 8 bases left in between. Germline assignment: CDR1 KGHSH and CDR2 LQKENI. The length of the CDR3 is 13 residues.